This entry lists 15 T cell receptor beta chains sequenced from one sample in a study of OX40 agonist ivuxolimab in advanced cancers. The data were produced by immunoSEQ multiplex PCR, yet TCRdb's version contains in-frame clones alone and is incomplete. Among 60,000 to 80,000 clones listed, more than 65% were seen once. This material consisted of CD4+ or CD8+ T cells sorted from blood, taken in a trial of the OX40 agonist ivuxolimab. The receptor set was obtained from an adult with an advanced solid tumor such as melanoma, head and neck, liver or kidney cancer.

In its sample, this clone was seen once. The V call is TRBV28, the J call TRBJ1-1, with 7 bases matching TRBD1. Germline CDR1 and CDR2: MDHEN and SYDVKM. The V gene end was trimmed by 6 bases and the J gene end by 0 bases; junction bases not matched to a gene: 7. The CDR3 is 15 residues long. Here the CDR3 reads CASRRTGLMNTEAFF. The CDR3 bases are TGTGCCAGCAGGCGGACAGGTCTCATGAACACTGAAGCTTTCTTT.

The V call is TRBV19, the J call TRBJ1-5; unclear D gene. The germline gives CDR1 LNHDA, CDR2 SQIVND (reference sequence). This CDR3 region has 15 residues. V lost 3 bases and J 3 bases, leaving 12 bases between the germline ends. CDR3 loop: CASSMKYRANQPQHF. The CDR3 coding sequence is TGTGCCAGTAGTATGAAATACCGGGCCAATCAGCCCCAGCATTTT.

This clone has just a few counts. This chain joins TRBV18 and TRBJ1-4, with no clear D. CDR3 length equals 14 residues. Deletions cut 5 bases from V and 8 bases from J, with 15 bases between. The germline gives CDR1 KGHSH, CDR2 LQKENI. CDR3 residues: CASSEESAGEKLFF. The CDR3 DNA follows: TGTGCCAGCTCAGAGGAGTCAGCCGGCGAAAAACTGTTTTTT.

This clone was seen just once. This rearrangement joins TRBV5-4 to TRBJ2-4; 8 positions match TRBD2. From germline, CDR1 is SGHNT and CDR2 YYREEE (reference sequence). V was clipped by 1 base and J by 7 bases; unmatched bases: 7. This CDR3 has 15 amino acids. This CDR3 reads CASSLFSGRGNIQYF. In DNA form, the CDR3 reads TGTGCCAGCAGCTTGTTCAGCGGGAGAGGGAACATTCAGTACTTC.

By share, this clone ranks as medium-sized. The V gene is TRBV7-8, the J gene TRBJ1-1, with 8 bases matching TRBD1. The V and J ends lost 2 bases and 5 bases, in that order; junction bases with no gene match: 1. Germline V CDR1 and CDR2: SGHVS, FQNEAQ. The CDR3 runs 13 residues. DNA for the CDR3: TGTGCCAGCAGCTTAACAGGGGGGACTGAAGCTTTCTTT. It codes for CASSLTGGTEAFF.

The chain is built from TRBV19 and TRBJ2-3, with D perhaps matching TRBD2 (5 bases). Germline CDR1 LNHDA, CDR2 SQIVND (reference sequence). Trimming took 6 bases from V and 2 from J, leaving 15 bases between them. This CDR3 has 15 amino acids. The CDR3 sequence: CASRKGAAPTDTQYF. DNA of the CDR3: TGTGCCAGTAGGAAGGGAGCGGCCCCCACAGATACGCAGTATTTT.

The chain carries TRBV19 and TRBJ2-2; 9 bases line up with TRBD2. Germline V gives CDR1 LNHDA, CDR2 SQIVND (reference sequence). The CDR3 totals 17 residues. The V gene end was trimmed by 7 bases and the J gene end by 7 bases; junction bases not matched to a gene: 16. CDR3 bases: TGTGCCAGTATCCAGACAGGAATAGCGGGAGTGGGCGGGGAGCTGTTTTTT. Its protein is CASIQTGIAGVGGELFF.

The chain links TRBV28 to TRBJ2-7; 7 bases align to TRBD1. Germline V lookup: CDR1 MDHEN, CDR2 SYDVKM. With V trimmed by 9 bases and J by 7 bases, 9 bases remained unmatched. CDR3 length equals 12 residues. The CDR3 reads CASTRDREEQYF. CDR3 bases: TGTGCCAGTACAAGAGACAGGGAAGAGCAGTACTTC.

This clone is medium-sized in the sample. This chain joins TRBV29-1 and TRBJ2-1, with TRBD2 matching over 13 bases. This CDR3 comprises 14 residues. V lost 7 bases and J lost 9; bases outside the gene matches: 9. Germline assignment: CDR1 SQVTM and CDR2 ANQGSEA. The CDR3 loop reads CSGITSGRAGEQFF. The DNA of the CDR3 is TGCAGCGGGATCACTAGCGGGAGGGCCGGTGAGCAGTTCTTC.

This clone was detected only once. This rearrangement joins TRBV25-1 to TRBJ2-5, with unresolved D. This CDR3 comprises 14 residues. Germline lookup yields CDR1 MGHDK and CDR2 SYGVNS. V shed 3 bases and J shed 0 bases, with 8 bases lying between them. The CDR3 nucleotides read TGTGCCAGCAGTGACCCGTCCCACCAAGAGACCCAGTACTTC. This translates into CASSDPSHQETQYF.

The chain employs TRBV15 and TRBJ2-3, with D possibly matching TRBD1 (5 bases). Germline CDR1 reads LNHNV; CDR2 reads YYDKDF (reference sequence). V was shortened by 2 bases and J by 9 bases, with 12 bases between the two germline ends. The CDR3 has 13 amino acids. CDR3 sequence (DNA): TGTGCCACCAGCAGATCAGGGCTGGGGACGCAGTATTTT. Its protein product is CATSRSGLGTQYF.

This sequence joins TRBV7-9 and TRBJ2-7; possibly TRBD2 for D (5 bases). The V gene lost 4 bases and the J gene lost 8 bases, with 12 bases spanning the gap. The CDR3 runs to 12 residues. Germline V gene data show CDR1 as SEHNR and CDR2 as FQNEAQ (reference sequence). CDR3 DNA: TGTGCCAGCAGCTATACTAGTTCCCAGCAGTACTTC. This encodes CASSYTSSQQYF.

This chain connects TRBV5-6 to TRBJ2-1; D remains ambiguous. With 1 base removed from V and 9 bases from J, the gap between germline ends came to 8 bases. Germline values: CDR1 SGHDT, CDR2 YYEEEE. This CDR3 spans 12 amino acids. DNA of the CDR3: TGTGCCAGCAGCTTGTCAATGGGTGAGCAGTTCTTC. Protein sequence: CASSLSMGEQFF.

This rearrangement joins TRBV10-1 to TRBJ2-7, with D perhaps TRBD2 (6 bases). The CDR3 extends over 13 amino acids. V was pared by 8 bases and J by 0 bases, with 11 bases between. CDR1 and CDR2 (germline): WNHNN, SYGVQD (reference sequence). This chain's CDR3 is CASPSSVSYEQYF. CDR3 nucleotides: TGCGCCAGCCCCTCTAGCGTCTCCTACGAGCAGTACTTC.

The chain has TRBV15 and TRBJ2-7; TRBD2 might be the D (5 bases). Germline-derived CDR1 and CDR2 are LNHNV and YYDKDF (reference sequence). V lost 1 base and J lost 3, with 10 bases in between. CDR3 size: 14 residues. The CDR3 bases are TGTGCCACCAGCAGAGGCGGACTGTTCTACGAGCAGTACTTC. Translating gives CATSRGGLFYEQYF.